This TCR beta chain was observed in a study of T-cell reconstitution after alpha-beta-depleted transplantation in children. Regarding the study as a whole: T-cell counts and diversity at one year following transplant were attributed mainly to newly produced T cells. Several hundred graft clones that had expanded were reportedly the source of alpha-beta T cells about two months after transplant.

Library preparation (for TCRbeta) was performed with unique molecular identifiers. TCRdb reanalysed the PCR reads using MiXCR and keeps one entry per CDR3 protein. The sample has 65,000 to 85,000 distinct CDR3 sequences; about 11% are singletons. CDR1 is SGHRS and CDR2 is YFSETQ in the germline V gene. J lost 5 bases, V lost 4 bases, and 4 bases had no gene match. The CDR3 contains 14 residues. Many counts were recorded for this clonotype. What it binds is not known. This material consisted of PBMCs, taken before TCRalphabeta/CD19-depleted stem cell transplant. The V gene is TRBV5-1, the J gene TRBJ2-1, with TRBD1 matching 9 bases. The sequence was collected from a boy aged 10-17 years with acute myeloid leukemia, due to receive a stem cell transplant. CDR3 bases: TGCGCCAGCAGCGGGGGACAGGGAAACAATGAGCAGTTCTTC. Protein product: CASSGGQGNNEQFF.